The entry below describes one T cell receptor beta chain. The antigen remains unidentified. These data belong to a study of shared clonotypes between healthy human individuals. Study-wide results and caveats: Among donors, clonotype sharing was expected to be affected by sequencing depth. Naive subsets generally had larger estimated richness than memory subsets.

V lost 5 bases and J lost 6, with 16 bases in between. Germline loops: CDR1 MDHEN, CDR2 SYDVKM. This CDR3 has 14 residues. Produced via immunoSEQ multiplex PCR; TCRdb's table is partial and in-frame only. The sample holds about a million clones; approximately 80% are singletons and the top ten take 0.89%. CD4+ cells were split into CD45RA+ naive and CD45RA-negative memory subsets. This receptor was identified in a man younger than 35 in good health. Some clones in this sample may be carry-over from other donors' samples. The chain carries TRBV28 and TRBJ1-1; a weak D match, TRBD1 (5 bases). Sequenced sample: memory CD4+ T cells from PBMCs. Subset noted: CD45RA-negative fraction. In DNA form, the CDR3 reads TGTGCCAGCAGTCGACGAAGGGGCAGGGCTGAAGCTTTCTTT. Translated, it gives CASSRRRGRAEAFF.